This T cell receptor beta chain was documented in a study of cytomegalovirus exposure and HLA in healthy donors. Worth noting for this clone: Its antigen is currently unknown.

The CDR3 has 15 amino acids. Trimming removed 7 bases from V and 9 bases from J, with 22 bases in between. Germline values: CDR1 MNHEY, CDR2 SMNVEV (reference sequence). Notes on the study in general: Sequences of the TCR beta chain were said to predict the HLA-A and HLA-B alleles of most subjects accurately. Many donors shared some public TCRs, even though most TCR sequences were rare.

Amplification used 60 Vbeta primers and 13 Jbeta primers. Only in-frame clones appear in the TCRdb table, and some are missing; sequencing was by immunoSEQ multiplex PCR. The sample includes around 250,000 clones, around 81% of them seen just once. Sequenced sample: PBMCs. The TCR originated in a woman aged 55 to 70 in good health and CMV-seropositive. This chain links TRBV27 with TRBJ1-5, with D unclear. As DNA, the CDR3 is TGTGCCAGCATTCTCCATCGTGGAGTCCTTCCGCCCCAGCATTTT. This gives the protein CASILHRGVLPPQHF.